Below, one T cell receptor beta chain is given with its context. No antigen is known for it. A second PCR, run for roughly 7 to 12 cycles, used a sample-barcoded 5' primer plus a J-beta primer mix. TCRdb re-derived calls from the 5' RACE reads in MiXCR, one entry per CDR3 protein. The sample holds around 800,000 distinct CDR3 sequences; about 26% are singletons and the top ten take less than 3.5%. The data belong to a study of blood T cells in healthy people across ages. Study findings and constraints: PBMC samples, being unsorted, prevented any conclusive comparison of naive and antigen-experienced cells.

The CDR3 contains 18 residues. Looked up from germline, CDR1 is DFQATT and CDR2 is SNEGSKA (reference sequence). Trimming cost V 3 bases and J 0 bases, with 21 bases left between them. This sample was shared with a second study, whose subject was T cells of mothers and their children. In that study: Sequencing returned over 8.5 million TCR beta CDR3 reads per mother and 3 million to 3.5 million per child.

Input material: blood. This clonotype was obtained from a boy aged 5-17 years in good health. This chain uses TRBV20-1 with TRBJ1-3; D is unclear. The CDR3 DNA sequence: TGCAGTGCTAGGGAGACTTGGGAGAAGGGATACTCTGGAAACACCATATATTTT. Its protein product is CSARETWEKGYSGNTIYF.